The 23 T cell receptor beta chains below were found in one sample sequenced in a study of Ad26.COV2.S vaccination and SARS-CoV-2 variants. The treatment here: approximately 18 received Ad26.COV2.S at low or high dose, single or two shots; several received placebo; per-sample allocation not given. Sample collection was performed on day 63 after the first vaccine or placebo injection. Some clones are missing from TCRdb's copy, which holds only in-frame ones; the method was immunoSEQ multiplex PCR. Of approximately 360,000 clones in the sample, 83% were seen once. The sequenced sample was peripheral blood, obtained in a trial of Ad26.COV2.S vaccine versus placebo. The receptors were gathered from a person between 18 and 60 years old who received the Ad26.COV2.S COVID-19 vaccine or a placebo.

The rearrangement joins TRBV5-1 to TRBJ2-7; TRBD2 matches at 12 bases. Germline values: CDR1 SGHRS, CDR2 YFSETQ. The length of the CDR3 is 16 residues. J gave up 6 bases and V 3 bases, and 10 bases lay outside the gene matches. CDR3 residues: CASSWTSGTPFGEQYF. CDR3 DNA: TGCGCCAGCAGCTGGACTAGCGGGACACCTTTTGGCGAGCAGTACTTC.

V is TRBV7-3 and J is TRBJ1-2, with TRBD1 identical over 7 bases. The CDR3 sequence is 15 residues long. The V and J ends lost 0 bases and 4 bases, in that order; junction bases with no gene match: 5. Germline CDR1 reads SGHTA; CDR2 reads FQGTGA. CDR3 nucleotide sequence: TGTGCCAGCAGCTTAACCGGGACAGACCTCTATGGCTACACCTTC. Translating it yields CASSLTGTDLYGYTF.

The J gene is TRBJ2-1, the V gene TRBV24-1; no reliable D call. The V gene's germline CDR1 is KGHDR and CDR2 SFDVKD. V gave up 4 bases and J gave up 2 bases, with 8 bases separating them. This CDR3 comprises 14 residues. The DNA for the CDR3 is TGTGCCACCAGTGACTCAGCTGCCTACAATGAGCAGTTCTTC. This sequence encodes CATSDSAAYNEQFF.

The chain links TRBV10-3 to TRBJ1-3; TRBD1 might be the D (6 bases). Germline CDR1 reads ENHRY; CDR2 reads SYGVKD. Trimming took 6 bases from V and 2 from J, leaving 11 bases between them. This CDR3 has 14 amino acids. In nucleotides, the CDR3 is TGTGCCATCAGCCCACAGGGCGCTGGAAACACCATATATTTT. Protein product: CAISPQGAGNTIYF.

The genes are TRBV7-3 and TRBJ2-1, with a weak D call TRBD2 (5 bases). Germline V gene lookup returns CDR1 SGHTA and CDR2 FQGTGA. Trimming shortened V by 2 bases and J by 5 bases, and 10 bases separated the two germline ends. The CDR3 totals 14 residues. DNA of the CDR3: TGTGCCAGCAGCTTAGCGGGCGGGCACAATGAGCAGTTCTTC. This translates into CASSLAGGHNEQFF.

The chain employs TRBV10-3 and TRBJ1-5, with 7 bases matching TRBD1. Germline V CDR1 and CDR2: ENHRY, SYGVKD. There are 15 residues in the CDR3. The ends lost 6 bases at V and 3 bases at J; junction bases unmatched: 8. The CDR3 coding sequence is TGTGCCATCAGCACCGGGACAGCACACAATCAGCCCCAGCATTTT. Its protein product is CAISTGTAHNQPQHF.

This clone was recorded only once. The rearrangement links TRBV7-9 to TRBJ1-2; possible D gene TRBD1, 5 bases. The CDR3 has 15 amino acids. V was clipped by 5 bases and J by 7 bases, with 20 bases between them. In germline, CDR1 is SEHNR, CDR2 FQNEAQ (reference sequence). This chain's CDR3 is CASSGIGQGTGGYTF. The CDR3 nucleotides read TGTGCCAGCAGCGGGATAGGGCAGGGTACAGGTGGCTACACCTTC.

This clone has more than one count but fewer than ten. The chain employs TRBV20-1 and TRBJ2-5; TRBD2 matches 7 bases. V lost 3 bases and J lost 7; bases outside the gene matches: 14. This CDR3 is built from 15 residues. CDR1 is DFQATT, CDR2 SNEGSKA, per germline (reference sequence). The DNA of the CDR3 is TGCAGTGCTAGTCCCAGACTAGCAGGCTTGGGGACCCAGTACTTC. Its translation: CSASPRLAGLGTQYF.

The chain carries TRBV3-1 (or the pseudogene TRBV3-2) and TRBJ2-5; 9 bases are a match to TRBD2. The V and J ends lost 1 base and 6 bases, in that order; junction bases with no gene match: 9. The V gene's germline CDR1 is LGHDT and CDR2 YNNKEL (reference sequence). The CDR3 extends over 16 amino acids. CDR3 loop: CASSQGGLAGLQTQYF. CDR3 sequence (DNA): TGTGCCAGCAGCCAAGGGGGGCTAGCGGGATTGCAGACCCAGTACTTC.

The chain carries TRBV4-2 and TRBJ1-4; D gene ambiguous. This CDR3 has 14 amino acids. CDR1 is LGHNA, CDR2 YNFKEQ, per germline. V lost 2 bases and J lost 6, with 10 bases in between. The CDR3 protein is CASSQRGRDEKLFF. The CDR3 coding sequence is TGTGCCAGCAGCCAACGGGGAAGGGATGAAAAACTGTTTTTT.

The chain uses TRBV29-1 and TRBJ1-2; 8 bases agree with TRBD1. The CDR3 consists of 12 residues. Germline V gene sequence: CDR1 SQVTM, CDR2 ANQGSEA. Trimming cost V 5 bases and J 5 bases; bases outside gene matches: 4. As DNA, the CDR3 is TGCAGCGTTACCGGGACAGGATATGGCTACACCTTC. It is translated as CSVTGTGYGYTF.

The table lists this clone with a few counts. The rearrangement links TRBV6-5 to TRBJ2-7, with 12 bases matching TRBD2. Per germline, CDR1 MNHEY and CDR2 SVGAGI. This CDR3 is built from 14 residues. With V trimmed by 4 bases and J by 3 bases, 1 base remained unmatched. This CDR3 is CASSLGLAGYEQYF. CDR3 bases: TGTGCCAGCAGTTTGGGACTAGCGGGCTACGAGCAGTACTTC.

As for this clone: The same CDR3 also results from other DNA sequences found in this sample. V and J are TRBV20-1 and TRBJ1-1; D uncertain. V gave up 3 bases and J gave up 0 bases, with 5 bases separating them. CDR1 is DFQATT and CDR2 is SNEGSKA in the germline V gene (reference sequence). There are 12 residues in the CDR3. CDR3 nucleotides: TGCAGTGCTAGTGGAATGAACACTGAAGCTTTCTTT. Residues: CSASGMNTEAFF.

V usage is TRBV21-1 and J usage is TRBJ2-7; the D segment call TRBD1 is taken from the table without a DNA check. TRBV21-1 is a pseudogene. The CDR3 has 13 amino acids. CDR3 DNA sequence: TGTGCCAGCAGTGACAGGGGATCCTACGAGCAGTACTTC. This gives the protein CASSDRGSYEQYF.

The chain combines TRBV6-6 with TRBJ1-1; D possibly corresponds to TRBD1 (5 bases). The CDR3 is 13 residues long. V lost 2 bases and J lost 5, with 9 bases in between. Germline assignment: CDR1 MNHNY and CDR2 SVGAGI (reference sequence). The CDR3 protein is CASSYRDGTEAFF. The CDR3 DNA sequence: TGTGCCAGCAGTTACAGGGACGGTACTGAAGCTTTCTTT.

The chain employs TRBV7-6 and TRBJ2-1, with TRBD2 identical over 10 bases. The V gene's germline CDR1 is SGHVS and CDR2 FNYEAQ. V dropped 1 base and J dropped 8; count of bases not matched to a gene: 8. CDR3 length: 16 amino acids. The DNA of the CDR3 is TGTGCCAGCAGCTTAGAAGCGGGAGGGCCCCAGGATGAGCAGTTCTTC. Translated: CASSLEAGGPQDEQFF.

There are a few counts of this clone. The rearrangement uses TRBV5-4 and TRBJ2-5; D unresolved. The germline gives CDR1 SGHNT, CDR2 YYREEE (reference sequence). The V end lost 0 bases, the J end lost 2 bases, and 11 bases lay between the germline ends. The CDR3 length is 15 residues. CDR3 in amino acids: CASSLAGLQQETQYF. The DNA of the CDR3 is TGTGCCAGCAGCTTGGCGGGTCTACAGCAAGAGACCCAGTACTTC.

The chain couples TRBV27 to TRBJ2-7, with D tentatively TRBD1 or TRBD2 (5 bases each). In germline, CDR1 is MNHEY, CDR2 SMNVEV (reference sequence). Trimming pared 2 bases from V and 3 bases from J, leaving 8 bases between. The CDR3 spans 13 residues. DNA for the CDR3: TGTGCCAGCAGTTTAGGGGGTAACTACGAGCAGTACTTC. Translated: CASSLGGNYEQYF.

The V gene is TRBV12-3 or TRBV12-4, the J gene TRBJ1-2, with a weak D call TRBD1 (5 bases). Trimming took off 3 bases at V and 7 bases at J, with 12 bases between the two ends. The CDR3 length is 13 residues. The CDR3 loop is CASSLGRWGGYTF. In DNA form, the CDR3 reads TGTGCCAGCAGTTTGGGGCGGTGGGGTGGCTACACCTTC.

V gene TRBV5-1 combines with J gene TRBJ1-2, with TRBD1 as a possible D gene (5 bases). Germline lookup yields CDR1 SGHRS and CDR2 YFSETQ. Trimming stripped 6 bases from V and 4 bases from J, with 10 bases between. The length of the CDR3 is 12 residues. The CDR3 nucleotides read TGCGCCAGCACGAGGGACTTCTATGGCTACACCTTC. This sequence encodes CASTRDFYGYTF.

CDR3 sequence: CASSLDSTLSRNIQYF. DNA of the CDR3: TGTGCCAGCAGCTTAGATTCGACTCTCTCTAGAAACATTCAGTACTTC. V usage is TRBV11-2 and J usage is TRBJ2-4, with D uncertain. CDR1 is SGHAT, CDR2 FQNNGV, per germline. Trimming pared 0 bases from V and 6 bases from J, leaving 15 bases between. The CDR3 contains 16 residues. Filled out from reference TRBV11-2 and TRBJ2-4, the complete variable domain reads EAGVAQSPRYKIIEKRQSVAFWCNPISGHATLYWYQQILGQGPKLLIQFQNNGVVDDSQLPKDRFSAERLKGVDSTLKIQPAKLEDSAVYLCASSLDSTLSRNIQYFGAGTRLSVL.

The CDR3 reads CASSSRTGEVTEAFF. CDR3 DNA: TGTGCCAGCAGCTCTCGGACAGGGGAGGTCACTGAAGCTTTCTTT. The V gene is TRBV7-9, the J gene TRBJ1-1, with TRBD1 matching over 9 bases. Germline CDR1 reads SEHNR; CDR2 reads FQNEAQ (reference sequence). The CDR3 spans 15 residues. The V and J ends lost 4 bases and 4 bases, in that order; junction bases with no gene match: 7.

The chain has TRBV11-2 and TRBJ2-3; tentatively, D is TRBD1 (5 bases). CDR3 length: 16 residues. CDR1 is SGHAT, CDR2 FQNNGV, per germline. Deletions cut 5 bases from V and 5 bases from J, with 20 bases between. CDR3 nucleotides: TGTGCCAGCAGCCCCCGTGGTGGGGCCTCCGGAGATACGCAGTATTTT. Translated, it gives CASSPRGGASGDTQYF.